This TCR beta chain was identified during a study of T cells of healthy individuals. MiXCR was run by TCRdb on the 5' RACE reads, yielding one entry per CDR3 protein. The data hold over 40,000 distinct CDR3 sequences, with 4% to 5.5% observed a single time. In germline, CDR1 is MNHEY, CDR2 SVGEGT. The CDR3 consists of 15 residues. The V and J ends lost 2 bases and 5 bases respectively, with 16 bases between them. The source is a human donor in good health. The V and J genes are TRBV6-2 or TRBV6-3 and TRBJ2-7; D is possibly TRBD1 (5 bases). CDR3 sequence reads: CASSYGKAGRDEQYF. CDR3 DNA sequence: TGTGCCAGCAGTTACGGGAAGGCAGGGCGCGACGAGCAGTACTTC.